The 3 T cell receptor beta chains below were found in one sample sequenced in a study of neoadjuvant anti-PD-1 for oral cavity cancer. Generated by immunoSEQ multiplex PCR, the TCRdb table keeps only in-frame clones and is missing some. Of about 14,000 clones in the sample, 66% are singletons; the top ten hold roughly 2.3%. Material: PBMCs, obtained before nivolumab (anti-PD-1) treatment. The receptors stem from a person aged 35-80 years with oral cavity squamous cell carcinoma.

The genes are TRBV7-8 and TRBJ1-2, with unresolved D. The CDR3 contains 15 residues. Per the germline V gene, CDR1 is SGHVS and CDR2 is FQNEAQ. Trimming removed 1 base at V and 5 bases at J, with 14 bases between. Written as DNA, the CDR3 is TGTGCCAGCAGCTTAGAGGGTACGGGTGTATATGGCTACACCTTC. Residues: CASSLEGTGVYGYTF.

In its sample, this clone was seen a few times. J is TRBJ1-2 and V is TRBV9; TRBD1 is a possible D gene (5 bases). The length of the CDR3 is 13 residues. The germline gives CDR1 SGDLS, CDR2 YYNGEE. The V end was cut by 3 bases, the J end by 1 base, with 7 bases between. The DNA of the CDR3 is TGTGCCAGCAGCGAACAGGATAACTATGGCTACACCTTC. This sequence encodes CASSEQDNYGYTF.

The chain combines TRBV5-1 with TRBJ2-2, with D possibly called TRBD1 or TRBD2 (5 bases each). CDR1 is SGHRS, CDR2 YFSETQ, per germline. The length of the CDR3 is 17 residues. With 3 bases removed from V and 1 base from J, the gap between germline ends came to 16 bases. CDR3 amino acids: CASSSGPRGRNTGELFF. The CDR3 coding sequence is TGCGCCAGCAGCTCGGGACCCCGCGGAAGGAACACCGGGGAGCTGTTTTTT.